The 10 T cell receptor beta chains given below trace back to one sample, sequenced in a study of radiotherapy plus CTLA-4 blockade in lung cancer. Some clones are missing from TCRdb's copy, which holds only in-frame ones; the method was immunoSEQ multiplex PCR. The sample holds roughly 90,000 clones, about four fifths seen once. Sequences were derived from peripheral blood, sampled from a patient treated with radiotherapy plus ipilimumab. Receptors were obtained from a human donor with non-small cell lung cancer that progressed on radiotherapy plus ipilimumab.

CDR3 bases: TGTGCCAGCAGTCTGACACAGAACACCGGGGAGCTGTTTTTT. This sequence encodes CASSLTQNTGELFF. This chain uses TRBV25-1 with TRBJ2-2; no clear D gene. Per germline, CDR1 MGHDK and CDR2 SYGVNS. The V gene lost 5 bases and the J gene lost 1 base, with 8 bases spanning the gap. The CDR3 contains 14 residues.

The rearrangement links TRBV7-9 to TRBJ2-2; D gene ambiguous. Trimming removed 3 bases at V and 3 bases at J, with 11 bases between. The CDR3 spans 15 residues. Germline V gene sequence: CDR1 SEHNR, CDR2 FQNEAQ (reference sequence). Here the CDR3 reads CASSFGPADTGELFF. DNA of the CDR3: TGTGCCAGCAGCTTCGGTCCGGCGGACACCGGGGAGCTGTTTTTT.

The chain recombines TRBV19 with TRBJ2-5, with a possible D match to TRBD1 (5 bases). Per the germline V gene, CDR1 is LNHDA and CDR2 is SQIVND (reference sequence). This CDR3 is 14 amino acids long. The ends were cut back, 1 base at V and 4 bases at J, with 10 bases in the middle. CDR3 amino acids: CASSIVAGSETQYF. CDR3 nucleotide sequence: TGTGCCAGTAGTATAGTTGCAGGGTCAGAGACCCAGTACTTC.

The CDR3 nucleotides read TGTGCCAGCAGTCCAATAGGACAGGGATGGAATGAGCAGTTCTTC. This encodes CASSPIGQGWNEQFF. The rearrangement joins TRBV27 to TRBJ2-1, with TRBD1 identical over 8 bases. The trim removed 5 bases at V and 7 bases at J, leaving 10 bases unmatched. The germline V gene encodes CDR1 MNHEY and CDR2 SMNVEV (reference sequence). The CDR3 contains 15 residues.

This chain links TRBV10-3 with TRBJ2-1; 7 nucleotides line up with TRBD1. This CDR3 contains 15 residues. Germline CDR1 and CDR2: ENHRY and SYGVKD. The junction had 8 bases not matched to a gene; V was cut back by 6 bases and J by 3 bases. CDR3 nucleotides: TGTGCCATCAGCCAGACGGGACAGAGCTACAATGAGCAGTTCTTC. Its protein is CAISQTGQSYNEQFF.

V usage is TRBV5-5 and J usage is TRBJ2-1; tentatively, D is TRBD2 (5 bases). The CDR3 totals 15 residues. Germline CDR1 SGHKS, CDR2 YYEKEE (reference sequence). V gave up 4 bases and J gave up 2 bases, with 13 bases separating them. The CDR3 loop reads CASSGADEAYNEQFF. The CDR3, as DNA: TGTGCCAGCAGCGGAGCGGACGAAGCCTACAATGAGCAGTTCTTC.

The J gene is TRBJ1-2, the V gene TRBV9, with TRBD1 identical over 9 bases. This CDR3 has 15 residues. Trimming removed 1 base from V and 4 bases from J; junction bases left unmatched: 5. Germline CDR1 and CDR2: SGDLS and YYNGEE. DNA for the CDR3: TGTGCCAGCAGCGTATCGGGACAGGGATCCTATGGCTACACCTTC. Its translation is CASSVSGQGSYGYTF.

CDR3 sequence reads: CASSRQGFTEAFF. CDR3 in DNA: TGTGCCAGCAGTAGACAGGGTTTCACTGAAGCTTTCTTT. The chain combines TRBV28 with TRBJ1-1; 7 positions match TRBD1. CDR3 length: 13 residues. CDR1 is MDHEN and CDR2 is SYDVKM in the germline V gene. The ends lost 5 bases at V and 4 bases at J; junction bases unmatched: 4.

About this clone: Other DNA sequences within the sample encode an identical CDR3. V and J are TRBV27 and TRBJ2-7; the match to TRBD1 covers 11 bases. V dropped 2 bases and J dropped 6; count of bases not matched to a gene: 6. The CDR3 extends over 15 amino acids. The V gene's germline CDR1 is MNHEY and CDR2 SMNVEV (reference sequence). CDR3 nucleotides: TGTGCCAGCAGTTTACGTCGGGACAGGGGGGGCGAGCAGTACTTC. It specifies CASSLRRDRGGEQYF.

This clone was observed once. In DNA form, the CDR3 reads TGCGCCAGCAGCTTGGATTCTACGGCCTCATTGTGGGAGCAGTACTTC. Its translation is CASSLDSTASLWEQYF. V and J are TRBV5-1 and TRBJ2-7, with no clear D. CDR3 length: 16 residues. V shed 0 bases and J shed 7 bases, with 20 bases lying between them. The germline CDR1 and CDR2 sequences are SGHRS and YFSETQ.